This entry lists 22 T cell receptor beta chains sequenced from one sample in a study of OX40 agonist ivuxolimab in advanced cancers. Profiled with immunoSEQ multiplex PCR; TCRdb holds only in-frame clones, not every one. The profile shows 98,000 or so clones, roughly 89% of them singletons. Source: CD4+ or CD8+ T cells sorted from blood, taken in a trial of the OX40 agonist ivuxolimab. Source of these receptors: an adult with an advanced solid tumor such as melanoma, head and neck, liver or kidney cancer.

This chain links TRBV7-2 with TRBJ2-7; TRBD1 matches at 8 bases. This CDR3 comprises 15 residues. Unmatched junction bases numbered 10, after V lost 5 bases and J lost 4 bases. CDR1 SGHTA and CDR2 FQGNSA come from the germline V gene. In DNA form, the CDR3 reads TGTGCCAGCAGCCCGGGACAGGAGAGAGTTTACGAGCAGTACTTC. Its protein product is CASSPGQERVYEQYF.

Regarding this clone: One end of the junction varies from germline; a read error may be responsible. This chain uses TRBV7-7 with TRBJ2-1, with no clear D. Germline CDR1 is SSHAT and CDR2 is FNYEAQ (reference sequence). There are 13 residues in the CDR3. The DNA of the CDR3 is TGTGCTAGCAGCTTATCCAGGCTAGATGAGCAGTTCTTC. Its translation is CASSLSRLDEQFF.

J is TRBJ1-2 and V is TRBV11-2; TRBD1 aligns across 8 bases. CDR3 length: 14 amino acids. The germline gives CDR1 SGHAT, CDR2 FQNNGV. Germline trimming cut 3 bases from V and 8 bases from J; bases unmatched to any gene: 8. CDR3 residues: CASSFRTGPRGYTF. For the CDR3, the DNA is TGTGCCAGCAGCTTCAGGACAGGGCCAAGGGGCTACACCTTC.

The rearrangement links TRBV5-1 to TRBJ2-7; the match to TRBD2 covers 8 bases. This CDR3 has 14 residues. Germline V CDR1 and CDR2: SGHRS, YFSETQ. With 6 bases clipped from V and 0 bases from J, the junction kept 5 bases outside the gene matches. The CDR3 coding sequence is TGCGCCAGCAATTTCGGGGGGGTCTCCTACGAGCAGTACTTC. Translation: CASNFGGVSYEQYF.

The genes are TRBV4-2 and TRBJ2-5; TRBD2 might be the D (6 bases). Germline-derived CDR1 and CDR2 are LGHNA and YNFKEQ. The V gene lost 1 base and the J gene lost 5 bases, with 11 bases spanning the gap. The CDR3 loop spans 14 amino acids. In DNA, the CDR3 is TGTGCCAGCAGCCAAGGCGGGGTAGGGGAGACCCAGTACTTC. Protein: CASSQGGVGETQYF.

This clone showed up just once. The rearrangement uses TRBV5-6 and TRBJ1-6; a possible D gene is TRBD1 (5 bases). CDR3 size: 15 residues. Germline V gene sequence: CDR1 SGHDT, CDR2 YYEEEE. Trimming removed 2 bases at V and 7 bases at J, with 13 bases between. Here the CDR3 DNA reads TGTGCCAGCAGCTTAGTTCAAGCAGGGAATTCACCCCTCCACTTT. It codes for CASSLVQAGNSPLHF.

DNA of the CDR3: TGCAGCGTTGAAGGCCCGGGTACCTACGAGCAGTACTTC. Its translation: CSVEGPGTYEQYF. V is TRBV29-1 and J is TRBJ2-7; D call uncertain. V lost 1 base to trimming and J lost 2 bases, with 9 bases between them. The CDR3 runs to 13 residues. Germline V gives CDR1 SQVTM, CDR2 ANQGSEA.

The chain couples TRBV5-5 to TRBJ2-5; D unclear. Germline assignment: CDR1 SGHKS and CDR2 YYEKEE (reference sequence). The V gene lost 3 bases and the J gene lost 5 bases, with 11 bases spanning the gap. CDR3 length equals 13 residues. CDR3 nucleotide sequence: TGTGCCAGCAGCTCTTCGGCGGTGGAGACCCAGTACTTC. It codes for CASSSSAVETQYF.

The V call is TRBV2, the J call TRBJ2-1; the match to TRBD1 covers 9 bases. Trimming took 8 bases from V and 1 from J; bases not matched to a gene: 6. Germline lookup yields CDR1 SNHLY and CDR2 FYNNEI. The CDR3 has 15 amino acids. The CDR3 region has the DNA TGTGCCAGCCGCCGAGGACAGGGGTCCTACAATGAGCAGTTCTTC. Amino acid sequence: CASRRGQGSYNEQFF.

The chain couples TRBV6-5 to TRBJ2-1; 12 bases fit TRBD2. The ends lost 4 bases at V and 10 bases at J; junction bases unmatched: 11. CDR1 and CDR2 (germline): MNHEY, SVGAGI. There are 16 residues in the CDR3. The CDR3 sequence: CASSSRLLAGGGEQFF. As DNA, the CDR3 is TGTGCCAGCAGTTCTCGTTTACTAGCGGGAGGCGGAGAGCAGTTCTTC.

This chain links TRBV6-5 with TRBJ2-7; 9 positions agree with TRBD1. CDR1 is MNHEY, CDR2 SVGAGI, per germline. V lost 6 bases and J lost 3; bases outside the gene matches: 3. The CDR3 is 13 amino acids. The CDR3 nucleotides read TGTGCCAGCAGGGAGACAGGGGGCTACGAGCAGTACTTC. This translates into CASRETGGYEQYF.

The chain couples TRBV6-6 to TRBJ1-5; TRBD1 is a possible D gene (5 bases). V was trimmed by 8 bases and J by 6 bases, leaving 14 bases between them. Looked up from germline, CDR1 is MNHNY and CDR2 is SVGAGI (reference sequence). The CDR3 is made up of 13 amino acids. Written as DNA, the CDR3 is TGTGCCAGCTTCGGCCAGGGTGCTCAGCCCCAGCATTTT. This sequence encodes CASFGQGAQPQHF.

Remarks on this clone: This specimen includes other DNA sequences encoding the same CDR3. The CDR3 DNA is TGTGCCAGCAGCGTCAGCGGGAGCTCCTACAATGAGCAGTTCTTC. Translation: CASSVSGSSYNEQFF. The chain carries TRBV9 and TRBJ2-1; TRBD2 aligns across 8 bases. With 2 bases clipped from V and 0 bases from J, the junction kept 1 base outside the gene matches. CDR3 length: 15 residues. In germline, CDR1 is SGDLS, CDR2 YYNGEE.

The V call is TRBV30, the J call TRBJ1-5; 8 bases fit TRBD1. Trimming cost V 4 bases and J 0 bases; bases outside gene matches: 2. Germline V lookup: CDR1 GTSNPN, CDR2 SVGIG (reference sequence). CDR3 size: 14 residues. CDR3 protein: CAWTTGVSNQPQHF. CDR3 in DNA: TGTGCCTGGACGACAGGGGTTAGCAATCAGCCCCAGCATTTT.

This clone was detected only once. This chain's CDR3 is CASSQEQGGYYEQYF. CDR3 DNA sequence: TGCGCCAGCAGCCAAGAGCAGGGCGGGTACTACGAGCAGTACTTC. The J gene is TRBJ2-7, the V gene TRBV4-1; D might be TRBD1 or TRBD2, each matching 5 bases. Trimming removed 0 bases from V and 3 bases from J, with 12 bases in between. The CDR3 runs 15 residues. CDR1 and CDR2 from the germline V gene are MGHRA and YSYEKL.

The V call is TRBV5-4, the J call TRBJ1-2; D ambiguous. With 6 bases removed from V and 7 bases from J, the gap between germline ends came to 25 bases. The germline V gene encodes CDR1 SGHNT and CDR2 YYREEE (reference sequence). CDR3 length: 16 residues. CDR3 in DNA: TGTGCCAGCACCATCTCCTTCGACTACGCATCCGCTGGCTACACCTTC. It encodes CASTISFDYASAGYTF. The whole variable domain, filled in from reference TRBV5-4 and TRBJ1-2, reads ETGVTQSPTHLIKTRGQQVTLRCSSQSGHNTVSWYQQALGQGPQFIFQYYREEENGRGNFPPRFSGLQFPNYSSELNVNALELDDSALYLCASTISFDYASAGYTFGSGTRLTVV.

The chain recombines TRBV19 with TRBJ1-1; D unclear. V was trimmed by 4 bases and J by 2 bases, leaving 5 bases between them. Germline CDR1 LNHDA, CDR2 SQIVND (reference sequence). The CDR3 sequence is 12 residues long. CDR3 DNA: TGTGCCAGTAGTAAGTCAAACACTGAAGCTTTCTTT. Encoded protein: CASSKSNTEAFF.

This clone was seen just once. The rearrangement uses TRBV15 and TRBJ2-7; no reliable D call. Germline-derived CDR1 and CDR2 are LNHNV and YYDKDF (reference sequence). Trimming cost V 2 bases and J 3 bases, with 14 bases left between them. The CDR3 length is 15 residues. The CDR3 sequence: CATSRKLAGHYEQYF. For the CDR3, the DNA is TGTGCCACCAGCAGAAAATTGGCTGGGCACTACGAGCAGTACTTC.

This clone came up once. The chain carries TRBV29-1 and TRBJ1-4; no reliable D call. The germline CDR1 and CDR2 sequences are SQVTM and ANQGSEA. The CDR3 is made up of 14 amino acids. V shed 5 bases and J shed 4 bases, with 14 bases lying between them. This chain's CDR3 is CSVSGAGVNEKLFF. The CDR3 nucleotides read TGCAGCGTTTCAGGAGCGGGCGTTAATGAAAAACTGTTTTTT.

V usage is TRBV6-1 and J usage is TRBJ2-3; 8 bases fit TRBD1. V lost 7 bases, J lost 0 bases, and 6 bases stayed unmatched. CDR3 length equals 15 residues. CDR1 MNHNS and CDR2 SASEGT come from the germline V gene. This CDR3 is CASTTGQESTDTQYF. Written as DNA, the CDR3 is TGTGCCAGCACCACGGGACAGGAGAGCACAGATACGCAGTATTTT.

This chain uses TRBV6-5 with TRBJ2-1; possible D gene TRBD2, 5 bases. The CDR3 runs to 16 residues. Trimming cost V 0 bases and J 4 bases, with 13 bases left between them. The V gene's germline CDR1 is MNHEY and CDR2 SVGAGI. CDR3 sequence: CASSYSLVETYNEQFF. As DNA, the CDR3 is TGTGCCAGCAGTTACTCACTAGTGGAGACTTACAATGAGCAGTTCTTC.

The genes are TRBV5-4 and TRBJ2-1; 9 positions agree with TRBD2. This CDR3 contains 15 residues. Germline CDR1 reads SGHNT; CDR2 reads YYREEE (reference sequence). The trim removed 4 bases at V and 0 bases at J, leaving 2 bases unmatched. CDR3 protein: CASSPSGDSYNEQFF. The DNA for the CDR3 is TGTGCCAGCAGCCCTAGCGGGGACTCCTACAATGAGCAGTTCTTC.